This TCR beta chain emerged from a study of blood T cell repertoires in COVID-19. The germline V gene encodes CDR1 KGHSH and CDR2 LQKENI. The CDR3 spans 14 residues. V lost 2 bases to trimming and J lost 3 bases, with 10 bases between them. Libraries were prepared by immunoSEQ multiplex PCR; TCRdb keeps only in-frame clonotypes and omits some of them. The table has fewer than 600,000 clones, roughly 90% seen once. The rearrangement uses TRBV18 and TRBJ1-2; D uncertain. Sequenced sample: PBMCs or T cells enriched from blood (not recorded which). The receptor was derived from a woman aged 40 to 50 who had recovered from COVID-19. In DNA form, the CDR3 reads TGTGCCAGCTCACCAGGGAGAAACGACTATGGCTACACCTTC. Its protein product is CASSPGRNDYGYTF.